This T cell receptor beta chain was sequenced for a study of T cells in Graves' hyperthyroidism and ophthalmopathy. Study summary: Any treatment followed the collection of peripheral blood at initial diagnosis. Findings of the study overall: Expanded thyroid clonotypes (above 0.001) were mostly also found in blood.

This clonotype was seen a few times. As yet, its antigen is unknown. CDR1 and CDR2 from the germline V gene are MDHEN and SYDVKM. Trimming shortened V by 5 bases and J by 3 bases, and 17 bases separated the two germline ends. The CDR3 spans 16 residues. The CDR3 regions of TCR beta were amplified from RNA transcripts. During a first-round RT-PCR of the TCR CDR3, the HTBI primer set was used. TCRdb re-derived calls from the multiplex PCR reads in MiXCR, one entry per CDR3 protein. The repertoire includes under 550,000 distinct CDR3 sequences, roughly 21% of them detected once, and approximately 48% sits in the top ten. The study included ophthalmopathy patients with Clinical Activity Score at least 3, NOSPECS grade at least 4 and duration under 3 months. Exclusion of a patient resulted from uncontrolled infection, other autoimmune disease, pregnancy or lactation.

The rearrangement joins TRBV28 to TRBJ2-4, with D perhaps TRBD1 (5 bases). The specimen sequenced was blood. This sequence was found in a man between 35 and 55 years old with Graves' ophthalmopathy. CDR3 nucleotides: TGTGCCAGCAGTGACTCAGGGAATTTCTACAAAAACATTCAGTACTTC. It translates to CASSDSGNFYKNIQYF.